These 27 T cell receptor beta chains originate from one sample sequenced in a study of blood T cell repertoires in COVID-19 (dated by TCRdb to the early 2020s). Libraries were prepared through the immunoSEQ multiplex PCR assay. As stored in TCRdb, this immuneACCESS dataset retains in-frame rearrangements with V and J assigned. A fraction of the clones does not appear; measured against another copy, unresolved V genes explain less than half of the discrepancy, and the remainder lacks a known reason. The sample yields under 450,000 clones; approximately 91% were counted once. The top ten constitute under 2% of the sample. Sequenced sample: peripheral blood. These receptors all stem from a woman aged 35 to 49 with COVID-19, enrolled during active disease.

The chain recombines TRBV4-3 with TRBJ1-2, with 12 bases identical to TRBD1. The CDR3 runs 17 residues. Germline CDR1 is LGHNA and CDR2 is YSLEER. J gave up 7 bases and V 4 bases, and 13 bases lay outside the gene matches. CDR3 residues: CASSPSFSGTGGFGYTF. CDR3 nucleotides: TGCGCCAGCAGCCCTTCCTTCTCCGGGACAGGGGGCTTTGGCTACACCTTC.

V usage is TRBV6-2 or TRBV6-3 and J usage is TRBJ1-5; possible D gene TRBD1, 5 bases. Trimming took off 4 bases at V and 6 bases at J, with 19 bases between the two ends. Germline V lookup: CDR1 MNHEY, CDR2 SVGEGT. The CDR3 is 16 residues long. CDR3 residues: CASSSHGGGGGQPQHF. The DNA for the CDR3 is TGTGCCAGCAGTTCTCACGGGGGAGGCGGTGGTCAGCCCCAGCATTTT.

The gene calls are TRBV25-1 and TRBJ1-5, with D possibly being TRBD1 (6 bases). With 0 bases removed from V and 7 bases from J, the gap between germline ends came to 10 bases. The CDR3 consists of 14 residues. Germline values: CDR1 MGHDK, CDR2 SYGVNS. The chain's CDR3 is CASSEYQGIQPQHF. CDR3 in DNA: TGTGCCAGCAGTGAATATCAGGGGATCCAGCCCCAGCATTTT.

The chain is built from TRBV7-2 and TRBJ2-5, with D hard to call. Germline values: CDR1 SGHTA, CDR2 FQGNSA. The CDR3 covers 13 residues. The ends were cut back, 3 bases at V and 5 bases at J, with 10 bases in the middle. Here the CDR3 reads CASSFNSGETQYF. The DNA for the CDR3 is TGTGCCAGCAGCTTTAACAGTGGGGAGACCCAGTACTTC. The variable domain in full, completed from reference TRBV7-2 and TRBJ2-5, reads GAGVSQSPSNKVTEKGKDVELRCDPISGHTALYWYRQSLGQGLEFLIYFQGNSAPDKSGLPSDRFSAERTGGSVSTLTIQRTQQEDSAVYLCASSFNSGETQYFGPGTRLLVL.

The V gene is TRBV24-1, the J gene TRBJ2-2; the D gene is possibly TRBD2 (6 bases). Per the germline V gene, CDR1 is KGHDR and CDR2 is SFDVKD. V was trimmed by 3 bases and J by 3 bases, leaving 10 bases between them. The CDR3 has 15 amino acids. The CDR3 loop is CATSDPGLYTGELFF. The DNA for the CDR3 is TGTGCCACCAGTGATCCGGGACTTTACACCGGGGAGCTGTTTTTT.

The CDR3 coding sequence is TGTGCCAGCAGCTTAGAGGTCAGGTCAGATACGCAGTATTTT. This sequence encodes CASSLEVRSDTQYF. The chain couples TRBV7-2 to TRBJ2-3; D call uncertain. With 1 base removed from V and 4 bases from J, the gap between germline ends came to 9 bases. The CDR3 contains 14 residues. Per germline, CDR1 SGHTA and CDR2 FQGNSA. The full variable domain, completed using reference TRBV7-2 and TRBJ2-3, is GAGVSQSPSNKVTEKGKDVELRCDPISGHTALYWYRQSLGQGLEFLIYFQGNSAPDKSGLPSDRFSAERTGGSVSTLTIQRTQQEDSAVYLCASSLEVRSDTQYFGPGTRLTVL.

This clone was picked up a small number of times. The chain employs TRBV5-6 and TRBJ2-7; TRBD1 aligns across 7 bases. The germline V gene has CDR1 SGHDT and CDR2 YYEEEE. The CDR3 is 14 residues long. Trimming cost V 6 bases and J 2 bases; bases outside gene matches: 8. The CDR3 loop reads CASTQRQGAYEQYF. The CDR3 DNA reads TGTGCCAGCACTCAAAGACAGGGTGCCTACGAGCAGTACTTC.

The chain combines TRBV6-1 with TRBJ2-1; 11 nucleotides agree with TRBD2. There are 13 residues in the CDR3. CDR1 is MNHNS, CDR2 SASEGT, per germline. V lost 3 bases and J lost 9; bases outside the gene matches: 1. CDR3 loop: CASSDSGRAEQFF. CDR3 coding DNA: TGTGCCAGCAGTGATAGCGGGAGGGCTGAGCAGTTCTTC.

This rearrangement joins TRBV19 to TRBJ1-2; D gene ambiguous. The CDR3 is 18 residues long. V gave up 6 bases and J gave up 2 bases, with 25 bases separating them. Germline CDR1 is LNHDA and CDR2 is SQIVND (reference sequence). CDR3 amino acids: CASSYIQSAGIPNYGYTF. The CDR3, as DNA: TGTGCCAGTAGCTATATTCAGTCAGCCGGGATCCCCAACTATGGCTACACCTTC.

This chain uses TRBV7-2 with TRBJ2-7; TRBD2 agrees at 7 bases. The germline CDR1 and CDR2 sequences are SGHTA and FQGNSA. J was trimmed by 2 bases and V by 3 bases; bases with no gene match: 4. The CDR3 runs to 14 residues. The CDR3 DNA reads TGTGCCAGCAGCTTTGGCGGGAGCCCCTACGAGCAGTACTTC. Protein: CASSFGGSPYEQYF. Filled out from reference TRBV7-2 and TRBJ2-7, the complete variable domain reads GAGVSQSPSNKVTEKGKDVELRCDPISGHTALYWYRQSLGQGLEFLIYFQGNSAPDKSGLPSDRFSAERTGGSVSTLTIQRTQQEDSAVYLCASSFGGSPYEQYFGPGTRLTVT.

This sequence joins TRBV7-3 and TRBJ1-1, with 8 bases fitting TRBD1. The junction had 10 bases not matched to a gene; V was cut back by 5 bases and J by 5 bases. The CDR3 is 15 residues long. Germline assignment: CDR1 SGHTA and CDR2 FQGTGA. The chain's CDR3 is CASSPSTGVETEAFF. CDR3 nucleotides: TGTGCCAGCAGCCCTTCGACAGGGGTAGAGACTGAAGCTTTCTTT.

The chain uses TRBV5-4 and TRBJ2-5; 8 bases agree with TRBD1. The J segment lost 1 base and the V segment lost 3 bases, leaving 2 bases of the junction unmatched. Germline V lookup: CDR1 SGHNT, CDR2 YYREEE (reference sequence). CDR3 length: 14 residues. The CDR3 nucleotides are TGTGCCAGCAGCTCGACAGGGGTCCAAGAGACCCAGTACTTC. It yields the protein CASSSTGVQETQYF.

V is TRBV10-3 and J is TRBJ1-5, with no clear D. This CDR3 is built from 13 residues. Germline CDR1 and CDR2: ENHRY and SYGVKD. V dropped 4 bases and J dropped 7 bases, with 11 bases sitting between them. The CDR3 DNA follows: TGTGCCATCAGTGTCGACGCAGGACAGCCCCAGCATTTT. Amino acids: CAISVDAGQPQHF.

The chain uses TRBV14 and TRBJ1-1; a possible D gene is TRBD1 (5 bases). V was shortened by 0 bases and J by 3 bases, with 14 bases between the two germline ends. Germline V gives CDR1 SGHDN, CDR2 FVKESK. The CDR3 runs to 16 residues. CDR3 bases: TGTGCCAGCAGCCAAGATAAGGGGCGAGTGGACACTGAAGCTTTCTTT. It is translated as CASSQDKGRVDTEAFF.

Written as DNA, the CDR3 is TGTGCCAGCAGACAGGGGTACAACACTGAAGCTTTCTTT. It codes for CASRQGYNTEAFF. This sequence joins TRBV6-4 and TRBJ1-1, with 7 bases matching TRBD1. The trim removed 6 bases at V and 2 bases at J, leaving 3 bases unmatched. The CDR3 is 13 amino acids. Germline CDR1 is MRHNA and CDR2 is SNTAGT.

This clone was seen only once. The rearrangement joins TRBV9 to TRBJ1-3; D perhaps matches TRBD1 (6 bases). This CDR3 contains 15 residues. Germline V gene lookup returns CDR1 SGDLS and CDR2 YYNGEE. The V end lost 3 bases, the J end lost 4 bases, and 14 bases lay between the germline ends. This CDR3 reads CASSAYGGPGNTIYF. In nucleotides, the CDR3 is TGTGCCAGCAGCGCATACGGGGGGCCAGGAAACACCATATATTTT.

As regards this clone: This is likely a read error, given that the CDR3 carries no conserved phenylalanine or tryptophan at its end. Because the CDR3's place on the DNA is in doubt, the DNA is left out and the CDR3 is given as listed by TCRdb. J is TRBJ1-6 and V is TRBV28; the table's D call TRBD1 went unverified against the DNA. Germline values: CDR1 MDHEN, CDR2 SYDVKM. From its first to its last residue, the CDR3 has 13 amino acids. This CDR3 is CASSRPGTGGLDI.

The CDR3 loop is CASSQKQGASGYTF. DNA for the CDR3: TGTGCCAGCAGCCAGAAACAGGGGGCAAGTGGCTACACCTTC. This chain joins TRBV3-1 (or the pseudogene TRBV3-2) and TRBJ1-2, with 9 bases that match TRBD1. Germline V CDR1 and CDR2: LGHDT, YNNKEL (reference sequence). This CDR3 spans 14 amino acids. Trimming at V came to 3 bases and at J to 7 bases, leaving 6 bases not matched to a gene.

This clone was seen just once. The J gene is TRBJ2-3, the V gene TRBV7-2, with D possibly being TRBD2 (6 bases). The V end was cut by 5 bases, the J end by 0 bases, with 12 bases between. Germline CDR1 is SGHTA and CDR2 is FQGNSA. The CDR3 loop spans 15 amino acids. The CDR3 sequence: CASSRDWRSTDTQYF. The CDR3 DNA is TGTGCCAGCAGCCGGGACTGGCGGAGCACAGATACGCAGTATTTT. Full variable domain (rest looked up from reference TRBV7-2 and TRBJ2-3): GAGVSQSPSNKVTEKGKDVELRCDPISGHTALYWYRQSLGQGLEFLIYFQGNSAPDKSGLPSDRFSAERTGGSVSTLTIQRTQQEDSAVYLCASSRDWRSTDTQYFGPGTRLTVL.

The chain employs TRBV11-2 and TRBJ2-5, with 9 positions matching TRBD1. This CDR3 is 15 amino acids long. Looked up from germline, CDR1 is SGHAT and CDR2 is FQNNGV. V trimming: 0 bases; J trimming: 5 bases; junction bases outside the gene matches: 4. The CDR3 DNA sequence: TGTGCCAGCAGCTTAGACGGGACAGGGATCGAGACCCAGTACTTC. Protein: CASSLDGTGIETQYF.

This clone has only a few counts. The chain has TRBV28 and TRBJ2-7, with TRBD1 matching over 7 bases. Germline V gene sequence: CDR1 MDHEN, CDR2 SYDVKM. The CDR3 extends over 15 amino acids. V lost 5 bases to trimming and J lost 2 bases; unmatched junction nucleotides: 9. CDR3 sequence reads: CASSGKDRFAYEQYF. The CDR3 DNA follows: TGTGCCAGCAGTGGAAAGGACAGGTTCGCCTACGAGCAGTACTTC.

The rearrangement uses TRBV25-1 and TRBJ1-4; possible D gene TRBD1, 6 bases. CDR1 and CDR2 from the germline V gene are MGHDK and SYGVNS. Deletions cut 3 bases from V and 1 base from J, with 6 bases between. This CDR3 region has 14 residues. CDR3 sequence reads: CASSDRGTNEKLFF. In nucleotides, the CDR3 is TGTGCCAGCAGTGACAGGGGAACTAATGAAAAACTGTTTTTT.

The gene calls are TRBV7-9 and TRBJ2-7; the D gene is possibly TRBD1 (5 bases). The CDR3 loop spans 12 amino acids. Trimming removed 7 bases from V and 6 bases from J, with 13 bases in between. The germline CDR1 and CDR2 sequences are SEHNR and FQNEAQ (reference sequence). The CDR3 DNA reads TGTGCCAGCATCCACAGGTTTGGCGAGCAGTACTTC. This codes for CASIHRFGEQYF.

The rearrangement links TRBV7-2 to TRBJ2-1; the D gene is possibly TRBD2 (5 bases). Trimming took off 6 bases at V and 4 bases at J, with 19 bases between the two ends. Germline V lookup: CDR1 SGHTA, CDR2 FQGNSA. This CDR3 is built from 16 residues. The CDR3 region is CASSSSLTTLYNEQFF. CDR3 sequence (DNA): TGTGCCAGCAGTTCTTCTCTGACTACCTTATACAATGAGCAGTTCTTC.

This clone was found a few times. The chain uses TRBV18 and TRBJ1-1; 8 bases line up with TRBD1. Germline CDR1 KGHSH, CDR2 LQKENI. The CDR3 has 19 residues. V lost 2 bases, J lost 0 bases, and 14 bases stayed unmatched. CDR3 DNA sequence: TGTGCCAGCTCACCAAGGGGCCACAGGGGGGGCGTCATGAACACTGAAGCTTTCTTT. Translation: CASSPRGHRGGVMNTEAFF. Drawing the rest from reference TRBV18 and TRBJ1-1, the complete variable domain is NAGVMQNPRHLVRRRGQEARLRCSPMKGHSHVYWYRQLPEEGLKFMVYLQKENIIDESGMPKERFSAEFPKEGPSILRIQQVVRGDSAAYFCASSPRGHRGGVMNTEAFFGQGTRLTVV.

The chain links TRBV9 to TRBJ2-7, with 8 bases fitting TRBD2. Trimming took 3 bases from V and 4 from J; bases not matched to a gene: 6. This CDR3 has 14 amino acids. CDR1 and CDR2 from the germline V gene are SGDLS and YYNGEE. CDR3 in amino acids: CASSAGTRGYEQYF. The DNA of the CDR3 is TGTGCCAGCAGCGCCGGGACTAGAGGGTACGAGCAGTACTTC.

This chain links TRBV7-2 with TRBJ2-1, with TRBD2 matching 7 bases. Trimming at V came to 3 bases and at J to 6 bases, leaving 8 bases not matched to a gene. Germline V gives CDR1 SGHTA, CDR2 FQGNSA. The CDR3 is made up of 15 amino acids. As DNA, the CDR3 is TGTGCCAGCAGCTTGTTTGGGGGGGGAACCAATGAGCAGTTCTTC. Protein sequence: CASSLFGGGTNEQFF.